This T cell receptor (beta chain) stems from a study of technical replicates of blood from a few donors. TCRdb's table, derived via immunoSEQ multiplex PCR, lists solely in-frame clones and lacks some. The table has 98,000 or so clones, around 95% seen once. Germline V CDR1 and CDR2: MNHEY, SMNVEV (reference sequence). Trimming cost V 3 bases and J 5 bases, with 11 bases left between them. The CDR3 length is 13 residues. Sequenced sample: T cells isolated from PBMCs. The chain is built from TRBV27 and TRBJ2-7, with D possibly being TRBD1 (6 bases). The TCR originated in a human donor in good health. The CDR3 coding sequence is TGTGCCAGCAGTTTGGGCAGGGGCCACGAGCAGTACTTC. It encodes CASSLGRGHEQYF.